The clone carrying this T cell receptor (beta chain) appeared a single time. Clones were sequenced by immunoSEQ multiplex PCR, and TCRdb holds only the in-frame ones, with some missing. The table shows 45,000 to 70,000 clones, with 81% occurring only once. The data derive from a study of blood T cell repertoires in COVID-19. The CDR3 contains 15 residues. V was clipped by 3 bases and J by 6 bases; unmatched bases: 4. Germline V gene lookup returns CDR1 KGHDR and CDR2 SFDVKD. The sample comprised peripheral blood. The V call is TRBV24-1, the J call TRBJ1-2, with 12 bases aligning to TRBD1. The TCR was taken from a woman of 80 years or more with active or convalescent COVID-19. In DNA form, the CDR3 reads TGTGCCACCAGTGATCCGGGACAGGGGGCGGATGGCTACACCTTC. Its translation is CATSDPGQGADGYTF.